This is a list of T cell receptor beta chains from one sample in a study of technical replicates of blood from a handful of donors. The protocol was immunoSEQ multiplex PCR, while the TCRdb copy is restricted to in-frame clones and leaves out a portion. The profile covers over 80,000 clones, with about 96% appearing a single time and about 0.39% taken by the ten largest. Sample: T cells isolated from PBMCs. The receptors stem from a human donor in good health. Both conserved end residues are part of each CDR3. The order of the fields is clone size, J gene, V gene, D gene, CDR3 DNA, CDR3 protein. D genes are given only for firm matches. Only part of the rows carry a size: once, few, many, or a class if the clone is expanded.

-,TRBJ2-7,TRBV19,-,TGTGCCAGTAGTATGCCGCAGGGGAAATTTTACGAGCAGTACTTC,CASSMPQGKFYEQYF
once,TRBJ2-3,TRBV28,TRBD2,TGTGCCAGCAGTCTTACTCTCCTAGCGGGAGGAGGAGATACGCAGTATTTT,CASSLTLLAGGGDTQYF
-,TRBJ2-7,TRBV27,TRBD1,TGTGCCAGCACACGAGGGGGGCAGGGGGCGGAGCAGTACTTC,CASTRGGQGAEQYF
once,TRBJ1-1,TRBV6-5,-,TGTGCCAGCAGTTACTCGGAGGGGACCACTGAAGCTTTCTTT,CASSYSEGTTEAFF
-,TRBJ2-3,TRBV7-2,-,TGTGCCAGCAGCTACCGACCTAGCGCGGACACAGATACGCAGTATTTT,CASSYRPSADTDTQYF
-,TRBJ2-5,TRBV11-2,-,TGTGCCAGCAGCCACGGACAGCACCAGGGGGGCCAAGAGACCCAGTACTTC,CASSHGQHQGGQETQYF
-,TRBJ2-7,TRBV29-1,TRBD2,TGCAGCGTTCCCAGCGGGAGCTCCTACGAGCAGTACTTC,CSVPSGSSYEQYF
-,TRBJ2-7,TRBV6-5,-,TGTGCCAGCAGTTACTCTACAGGGAACTACGAGCAGTACTTC,CASSYSTGNYEQYF
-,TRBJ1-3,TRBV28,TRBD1,TGTGCCAGTCAGGGGGCGGGGGACACCATATATTTT,CASQGAGDTIYF
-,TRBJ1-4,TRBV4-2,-,TGTGCCAGCAGCCAAGATCACGGCAGGGAAAATGAAAAACTGTTTTTT,CASSQDHGRENEKLFF
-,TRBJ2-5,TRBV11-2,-,TGTGCCAGCAGCCTCAGACAGGCTGGTGAGGAAGAGACCCAGTACTTC,CASSLRQAGEEETQYF
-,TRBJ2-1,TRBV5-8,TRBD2,TGTGCCAGCAGCTGGACTAGCGGGAGAGGTGAGCAGTTCTTC,CASSWTSGRGEQFF
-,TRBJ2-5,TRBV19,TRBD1,TGTGCCAGTAGTATCGGGACAGCTCAAGAGACCCAGTACTTC,CASSIGTAQETQYF
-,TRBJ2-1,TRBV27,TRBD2,TGTGCCAGCAGCCCCTTGGGGGTAGGGACTAGCGACGGCAGACTCAATGAGCAGTTCTTC,CASSPLGVGTSDGRLNEQFF
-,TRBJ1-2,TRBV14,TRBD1,TGTGCCAGCAGCCAAGATTGGGGACAGGGTGAAGGCTACACCTTC,CASSQDWGQGEGYTF
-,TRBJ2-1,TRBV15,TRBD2,TGTGCCACCAGCAGAGATAGGAGCGGGGGCAAGCAGTTCTTC,CATSRDRSGGKQFF
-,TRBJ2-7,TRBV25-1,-,TGTGCCAGCAGTGGACAGCCCTACGAGCAGTACTTC,CASSGQPYEQYF
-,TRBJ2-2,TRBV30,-,TGTGCCTGCCAAGGGGGAACCGGGGAGCTGTTTTTT,CACQGGTGELFF
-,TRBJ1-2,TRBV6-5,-,TGTGCCAGCAGAACGTACAGGGCTAAATCTGGCTACACCTTC,CASRTYRAKSGYTF
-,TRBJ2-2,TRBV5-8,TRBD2,TGTGCCAGCAGCACGGGACTAGCGGGACTTCACACCGGGGAGCTGTTTTTT,CASSTGLAGLHTGELFF
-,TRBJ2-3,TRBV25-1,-,TGTGCCAGCAGTGAATTAGGAGTCGATACGCAGTATTTT,CASSELGVDTQYF
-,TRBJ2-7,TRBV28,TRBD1,TGTGCCAGCAGTTCAACAGGGGGCGGCTACGAGCAGTACTTC,CASSSTGGGYEQYF
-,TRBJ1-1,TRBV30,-,TGTGCCTGGAGTGCCACAGACAGAAAGAACACTGAAGCTTTCTTT,CAWSATDRKNTEAFF
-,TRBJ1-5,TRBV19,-,TGTGCCAGTAGCCTGGCTTTCGGCAATCAGCCCCAGCATTTT,CASSLAFGNQPQHF
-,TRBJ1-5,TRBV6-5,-,TGTGCCAGCAGTTACTCGGAGGGGCAGCCCCAGCATTTT,CASSYSEGQPQHF
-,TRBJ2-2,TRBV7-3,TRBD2,TGTGCCAGCAGCCTAGGACTAGCGGGAGGGACCGGGGAGCTGTTTTTT,CASSLGLAGGTGELFF
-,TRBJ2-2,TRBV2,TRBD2,TGTGCCAGCAGTGATACTAGCGGGAGGCCAAACACCGGGGAGCTGTTTTTT,CASSDTSGRPNTGELFF
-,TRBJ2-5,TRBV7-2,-,TGTGCCAGCAGCTTGAGGAGCGGGCCGGTCTTTGGCGTGACCCAGTACTTC,CASSLRSGPVFGVTQYF
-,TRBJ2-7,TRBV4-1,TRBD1,TGCGCCAGCAGCCAAGATCCCGGGACAGGGACCTACGAGCAGTACTTC,CASSQDPGTGTYEQYF
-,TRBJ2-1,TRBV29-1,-,TGCAGCGGACGGGAGAGCTCCTACAATGAGCAGTTCTTC,CSGRESSYNEQFF
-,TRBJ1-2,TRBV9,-,TGTGCCAGCAGCATACATTCAACCTGGGGCTACACCTTC,CASSIHSTWGYTF
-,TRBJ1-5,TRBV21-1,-,TGTGCCAGCAGCAAAACCGGGACAGGGGATCAGCCCCAGCATTTT,CASSKTGTGDQPQHF
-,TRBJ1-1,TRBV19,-,TGTGCCAGTAAACAGGGAGCCACTGAAGCTTTCTTT,CASKQGATEAFF
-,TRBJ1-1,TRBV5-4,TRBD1,TGTGCCAGCAGCTTGGACAGGGGAGGCACTGAAGCTTTCTTT,CASSLDRGGTEAFF
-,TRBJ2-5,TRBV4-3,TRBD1,TGCGCCAGCAGCCAACTACTAGACAGGGCGCAAGAGACCCAGTACTTC,CASSQLLDRAQETQYF
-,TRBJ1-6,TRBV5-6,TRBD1,TGTGCCAGCAGCTTCGCTTCCGGACAGGAAAAATCCTATAATTCACCCCTCCACTTT,CASSFASGQEKSYNSPLHF
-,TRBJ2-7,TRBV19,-,TGTGCCAGTAGTATAAGCGGGTTTTCCTACGAGCAGTACTTC,CASSISGFSYEQYF
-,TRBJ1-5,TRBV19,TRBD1,TGTGCCAGTAGTATTCGACAGGGGGCGCGTGGTCAGCCCCAGCATTTT,CASSIRQGARGQPQHF
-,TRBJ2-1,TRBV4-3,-,TGCGCCAGCAGCCTCGGGACAACATATTACAATGAGCAGTTCTTC,CASSLGTTYYNEQFF
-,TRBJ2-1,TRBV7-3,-,TGTGCCAGCGGGAGGGGGAAGAATGAGCAGTTCTTC,CASGRGKNEQFF
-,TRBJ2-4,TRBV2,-,TGTGCCAGCAAGCCCCTCGGGCAGGGGTCTATCCTAGCCAAAAACATTCAGTACTTC,CASKPLGQGSILAKNIQYF
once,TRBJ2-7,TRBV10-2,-,TGCGCCAGCGGTAGCTACGAGCAGTACTTC,CASGSYEQYF
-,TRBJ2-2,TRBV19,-,TGTGCCAGTAGACAATCGAACACCGGGGAGCTGTTTTTT,CASRQSNTGELFF
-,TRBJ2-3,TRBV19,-,TGTGCCAGTAGTATAGCGTTCCGGGAGCTCGCAGATACGCAGTATTTT,CASSIAFRELADTQYF
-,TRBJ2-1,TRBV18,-,TGTGCCAGCTCACCCCAGGCGGGCAGTGGTGGTAATGAGCAGTTCTTC,CASSPQAGSGGNEQFF
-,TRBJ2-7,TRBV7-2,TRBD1,TGTGCCAGCAGCTCAACAGGGGCGAGGGCCTACGAGCAGTACTTC,CASSSTGARAYEQYF
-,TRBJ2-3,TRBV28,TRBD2,TGTGCCAGCAGCAACTCAGCGGGAGCGGGAGATACGCAGTATTTT,CASSNSAGAGDTQYF
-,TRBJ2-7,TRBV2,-,TGTGCCAGCAGGCCTCTAACCTACGAGCAGTACTTC,CASRPLTYEQYF
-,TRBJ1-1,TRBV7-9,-,TGTGCCAGCAGCCGAGAGATGAACACTGAAGCTTTCTTT,CASSREMNTEAFF
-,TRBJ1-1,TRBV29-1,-,TGCAGCGTGGAACAGGGAGGAGGTGAAGCTTTCTTT,CSVEQGGGEAFF
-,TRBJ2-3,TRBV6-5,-,TGTGCCAGCAGTTTGACTCCTTTCACAGATACGCAGTATTTT,CASSLTPFTDTQYF
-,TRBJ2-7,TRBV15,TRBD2,TGTGCCACCAGCAGAGTAGCGAGCGGGAGGGCCTACGAGCAGTACTTC,CATSRVASGRAYEQYF
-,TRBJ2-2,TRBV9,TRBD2,TGTGCCAGCAGCGTAGGTAGGGACTACTTGGTGCCGGGACCCGGGGAGCTGTTTTTT,CASSVGRDYLVPGPGELFF
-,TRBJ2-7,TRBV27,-,TGTGCCAGCAGTTTAGCCAGGGGGGCCTCCTACGAGCAGTACTTC,CASSLARGASYEQYF
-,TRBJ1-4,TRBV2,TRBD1,TGTGCCAGCTTACAGGGGTTAAATGAAAAACTGTTTTTT,CASLQGLNEKLFF
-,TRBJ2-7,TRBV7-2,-,TGTGCCAGCAGCTTAATCGGACAGAATGACGAGCAGTACTTC,CASSLIGQNDEQYF
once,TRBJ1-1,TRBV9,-,TGTGCCAGCAGTACGGGGGGGACTGAAGCTTTCTTT,CASSTGGTEAFF